These 11 T cell receptor beta chains were sequenced from one sample in a study of blood T cells in healthy people across ages. Then a second PCR, running about 7 to 11 cycles, was carried out with a sample-barcoded 5' primer and a J-beta primer mix. Each CDR3 protein gets one entry after TCRdb re-called the 5' RACE reads with MiXCR. The data show over 1.5 million distinct CDR3 sequences, approximately 50% seen once. The sequencing input was blood. Every receptor here comes from a woman aged 40-49 years in good health.

V is TRBV27 and J is TRBJ2-7; D possibly corresponds to TRBD1 (6 bases). Trimming took 4 bases from V and 4 from J, leaving 17 bases between them. The CDR3 has 15 residues. Germline V gives CDR1 MNHEY, CDR2 SMNVEV (reference sequence). The CDR3 region is CASSSVGAKPYEQYF. CDR3 bases: TGTGCCAGCAGTTCAGTGGGGGCAAAGCCTTACGAGCAGTACTTC.

Note on this clonotype: One end of the junction varies from germline; a read error may be responsible. The chain links TRBV12-3 or TRBV12-4 to TRBJ2-1; no clear D gene. The CDR3 runs to 12 residues. The CDR3 DNA reads as TGTGTCAGCTCCTACGAGAACAATGAGCAGTTCTTC. Encoded protein: CVSSYENNEQFF.

The chain uses TRBV11-2 and TRBJ2-7; D not resolved. Between the trimmed V and J ends, which lost 4 bases and 3 bases, there was a span of 10 bases. From germline, CDR1 is SGHAT and CDR2 FQNNGV. This CDR3 contains 13 residues. CDR3 residues: CASSSPNGYEQYF. The CDR3, as DNA: TGTGCCAGCAGCTCCCCTAACGGCTACGAGCAGTACTTC.

This clonotype was observed a handful of times. The gene calls are TRBV5-1 and TRBJ2-3, with D perhaps matching TRBD1 or TRBD2 (5 bases each). CDR1 and CDR2 from the germline V gene are SGHRS and YFSETQ. The CDR3 covers 14 residues. Trimming shortened V by 3 bases and J by 2 bases, and 10 bases separated the two germline ends. Written as DNA, the CDR3 is TGCGCCAGCAGCTCCGGGACCATCACAGATACGCAGTATTTT. This codes for CASSSGTITDTQYF.

This sequence joins TRBV27 and TRBJ2-7; 8 bases agree with TRBD2. CDR1 and CDR2 (germline): MNHEY, SMNVEV (reference sequence). The CDR3 is 15 amino acids. V shed 4 bases, J shed 5 bases, and the junction held 10 bases outside the gene matches. The CDR3 region is CASSSDGGAIDEQYF. For the CDR3, the DNA is TGTGCCAGCAGTTCCGACGGGGGGGCAATCGACGAGCAGTACTTC.

The chain recombines TRBV7-2 with TRBJ2-1; the D gene is possibly TRBD1 (6 bases). The ends were cut back, 0 bases at V and 5 bases at J, with 14 bases in the middle. This CDR3 is 16 amino acids long. Germline V gene data show CDR1 as SGHTA and CDR2 as FQGNSA. As DNA, the CDR3 is TGTGCCAGCAGCTTAGCCACAGGGCCCCTAAACAATGAGCAGTTCTTC. Its protein product is CASSLATGPLNNEQFF.

This clonotype occurred once. CDR3 nucleotides: TGTGCCAGCAGCATCGGGACAGGGGGATTCTACGAGCAGTACTTC. Translation gives CASSIGTGGFYEQYF. This sequence joins TRBV9 and TRBJ2-7; 11 nucleotides align to TRBD1. Trimming cost V 4 bases and J 3 bases; bases outside gene matches: 6. Germline CDR1 SGDLS, CDR2 YYNGEE. This CDR3 region has 15 residues.

This clonotype was recorded only once. V is TRBV6-1 and J is TRBJ2-3; TRBD1 aligns across 8 bases. J gave up 6 bases and V 6 bases, and 8 bases lay outside the gene matches. CDR3 length: 14 amino acids. Per the germline V gene, CDR1 is MNHNS and CDR2 is SASEGT. CDR3 protein: CASRRTGTADTQYF. The DNA for the CDR3 is TGTGCCAGCAGACGGACAGGGACCGCCGATACGCAGTATTTT.

This clonotype has only a few counts. The chain uses TRBV20-1 and TRBJ2-7; TRBD2 is a possible D gene (5 bases). Germline-derived CDR1 and CDR2 are DFQATT and SNEGSKA (reference sequence). This CDR3 is built from 12 residues. V was cut by 6 bases and J by 3 bases, with 12 bases left in between. Written as DNA, the CDR3 is TGCAGTGCCCCCGGACTGGGCTACGAGCAGTACTTC. Translation: CSAPGLGYEQYF.

J is TRBJ2-3 and V is TRBV6-1; 9 nucleotides line up with TRBD2. The CDR3 length is 15 residues. Germline CDR1 reads MNHNS; CDR2 reads SASEGT. The trim removed 6 bases at V and 6 bases at J, leaving 10 bases unmatched. The CDR3 loop reads CASRSGGGASDTQYF. DNA of the CDR3: TGTGCCAGCAGGTCTGGCGGGGGGGCCTCGGATACGCAGTATTTT.

A remark on this clonotype: Compared with germline, one end of the junction differs, possibly owing to a read error. The V and J genes are TRBV5-6 and TRBJ2-5; D may be TRBD2 (6 bases). The CDR3 is 16 amino acids. Germline CDR1 SGHDT, CDR2 YYEEEE. CDR3 sequence: CASSSAGLPDGATQYF. The CDR3 DNA reads as TGTGCTAGCAGCTCTGCGGGGCTCCCCGATGGTGCGACCCAGTACTTC.